This TCR beta chain was captured by sequencing in a study of blood T cell repertoires in COVID-19. This clone was detected a few times. Per germline, CDR1 SGHVS and CDR2 FQNEAQ. The CDR3 length is 15 residues. With 4 bases clipped from V and 1 base from J, the junction kept 6 bases outside the gene matches. Profiling relied on immunoSEQ multiplex PCR, and the TCRdb table lists in-frame clones only, not all of them. The profile covers over 250,000 clones, with 88% appearing a single time and about 1% taken by the ten largest. The chain couples TRBV7-8 to TRBJ2-7, with TRBD1 matching over 8 bases. Source material: PBMCs or T cells enriched from blood (not recorded which). This TCR was recovered from a woman aged 25 to 39 who had recovered from COVID-19. In DNA form, the CDR3 reads TGTGCCAGCAGCTCCTACAGGGGGTCTTCCTACGAGCAGTACTTC. Amino acid sequence: CASSSYRGSSYEQYF.